The clone carrying this T cell receptor (beta chain) was recorded a few times. The data were obtained in a study of blood T cell repertoires in COVID-19. In the study overall: Specimens from acute and convalescent COVID-19 originated in the United States, Italy and Spain. T cells, B-cell-depleted T cells, or PBMCs supplied cDNA or gDNA.

Assay: immunoSEQ multiplex PCR; the TCRdb copy retains only in-frame clones and omits some. This sample has around 130,000 clones, with 86% found just once. J lost 9 bases, V lost 1 base, and 6 bases had no gene match. The length of the CDR3 is 15 residues. The germline V gene has CDR1 LGHDT and CDR2 YNNKEL (reference sequence). Assignments of participants to cohorts depended upon their own reported clinical history. The sample consisted of PBMCs or T cells enriched from blood (not recorded which). The receptor comes from a woman between 45 and 60 years old who had recovered from COVID-19. The chain links TRBV3-1 (or the pseudogene TRBV3-2) to TRBJ2-1; 10 bases are a match to TRBD1. This chain's CDR3 is CASSQGTGGSGEQFF. In nucleotides, the CDR3 is TGTGCCAGCAGCCAAGGGACAGGGGGATCGGGTGAGCAGTTCTTC.